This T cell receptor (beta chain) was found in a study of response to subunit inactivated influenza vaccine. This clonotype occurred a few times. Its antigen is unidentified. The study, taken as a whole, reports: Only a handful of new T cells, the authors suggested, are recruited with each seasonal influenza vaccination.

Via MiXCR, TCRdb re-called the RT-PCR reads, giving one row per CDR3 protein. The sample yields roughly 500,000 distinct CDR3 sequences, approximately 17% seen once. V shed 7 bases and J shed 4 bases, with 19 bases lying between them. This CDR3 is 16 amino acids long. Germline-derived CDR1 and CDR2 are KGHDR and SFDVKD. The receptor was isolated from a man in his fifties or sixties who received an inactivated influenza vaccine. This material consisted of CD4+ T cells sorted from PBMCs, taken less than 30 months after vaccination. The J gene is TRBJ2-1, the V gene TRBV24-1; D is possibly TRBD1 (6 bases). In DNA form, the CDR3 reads TGTGCCACCAGAGGGGGACACGGGGAAGAATACAATGAGCAGTTCTTC. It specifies CATRGGHGEEYNEQFF.